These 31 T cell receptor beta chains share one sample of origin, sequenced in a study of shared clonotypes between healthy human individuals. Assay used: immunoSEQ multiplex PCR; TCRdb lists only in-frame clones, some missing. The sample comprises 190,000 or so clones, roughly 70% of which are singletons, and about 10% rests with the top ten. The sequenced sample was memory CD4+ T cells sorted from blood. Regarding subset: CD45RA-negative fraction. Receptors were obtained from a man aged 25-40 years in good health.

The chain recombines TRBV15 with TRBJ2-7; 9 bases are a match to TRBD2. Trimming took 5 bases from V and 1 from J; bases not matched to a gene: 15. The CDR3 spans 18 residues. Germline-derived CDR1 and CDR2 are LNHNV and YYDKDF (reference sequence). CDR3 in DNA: TGTGCCACCAGCCCCCAGGCTAGCGGGACTCCTGGTTCCTACGAGCAGTACTTC. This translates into CATSPQASGTPGSYEQYF.

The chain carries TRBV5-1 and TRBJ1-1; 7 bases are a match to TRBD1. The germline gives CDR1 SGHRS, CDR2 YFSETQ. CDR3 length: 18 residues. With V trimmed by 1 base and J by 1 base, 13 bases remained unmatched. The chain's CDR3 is CASSLTTGAGSANTEAFF. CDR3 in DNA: TGCGCCAGCAGCTTGACAACAGGGGCTGGGTCGGCGAACACTGAAGCTTTCTTT.

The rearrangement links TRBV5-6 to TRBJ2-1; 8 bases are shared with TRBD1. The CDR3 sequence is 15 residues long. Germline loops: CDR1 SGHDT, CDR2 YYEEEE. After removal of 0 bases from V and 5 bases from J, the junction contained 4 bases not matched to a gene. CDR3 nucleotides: TGTGCCAGCAGCTTGGCAGGGGGCAGAAACAATGAGCAGTTCTTC. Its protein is CASSLAGGRNNEQFF.

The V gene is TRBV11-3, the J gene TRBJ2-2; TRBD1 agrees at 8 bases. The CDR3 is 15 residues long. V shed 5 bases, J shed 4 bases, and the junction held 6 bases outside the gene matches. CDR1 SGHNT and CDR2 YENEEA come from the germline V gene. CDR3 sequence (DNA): TGTGCCAGCAGCGTCGGACAGGGAGGCACCGGGGAGCTGTTTTTT. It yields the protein CASSVGQGGTGELFF.

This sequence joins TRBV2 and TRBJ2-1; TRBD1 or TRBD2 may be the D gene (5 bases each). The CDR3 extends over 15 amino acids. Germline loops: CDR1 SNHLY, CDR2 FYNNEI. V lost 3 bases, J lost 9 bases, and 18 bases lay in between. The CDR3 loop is CASSELSSGSSEQFF. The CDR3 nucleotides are TGTGCCAGCAGTGAGTTGTCCTCAGGGAGCAGTGAGCAGTTCTTC. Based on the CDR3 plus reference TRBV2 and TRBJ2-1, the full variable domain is EPEVTQTPSHQVTQMGQEVILRCVPISNHLYFYWYRQILGQKVEFLVSFYNNEISEKSEIFDDQFSVERPDGSNFTLKIRSTKLEDSAMYFCASSELSSGSSEQFFGPGTRLTVL.

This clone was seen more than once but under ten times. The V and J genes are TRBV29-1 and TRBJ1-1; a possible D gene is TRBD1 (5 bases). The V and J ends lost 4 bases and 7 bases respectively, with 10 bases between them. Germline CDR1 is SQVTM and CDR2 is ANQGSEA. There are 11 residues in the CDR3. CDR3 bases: TGCAGCGTTGCTGACAGAAATGAAGCTTTCTTT. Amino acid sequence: CSVADRNEAFF. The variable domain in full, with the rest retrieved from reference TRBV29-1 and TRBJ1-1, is SAVISQKPSRDICQRGTSLTIQCQVDSQVTMMFWYRQQPGQSLTLIATANQGSEATYESGFVIDKFPISRPNLTFSTLTVSNMSPEDSSIYLCSVADRNEAFFGQGTRLTVV.

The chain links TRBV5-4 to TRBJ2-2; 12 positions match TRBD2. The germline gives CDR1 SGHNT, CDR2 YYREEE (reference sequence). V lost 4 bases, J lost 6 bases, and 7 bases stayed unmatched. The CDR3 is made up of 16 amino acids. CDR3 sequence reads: CASSTTTSGRPGELFF. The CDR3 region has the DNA TGTGCCAGCAGCACCACGACTAGCGGGAGACCCGGGGAGCTGTTTTTT.

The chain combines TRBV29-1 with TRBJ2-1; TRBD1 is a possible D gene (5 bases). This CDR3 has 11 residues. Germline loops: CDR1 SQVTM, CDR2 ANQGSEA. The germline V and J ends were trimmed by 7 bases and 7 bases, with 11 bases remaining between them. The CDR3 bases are TGCAGCGCCTACCAGGGAAATGAGCAGTTCTTC. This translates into CSAYQGNEQFF.

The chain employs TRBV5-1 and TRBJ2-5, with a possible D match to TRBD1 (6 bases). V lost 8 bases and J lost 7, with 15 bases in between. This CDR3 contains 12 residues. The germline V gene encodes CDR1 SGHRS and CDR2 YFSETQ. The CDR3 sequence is CARRDNGATQYF. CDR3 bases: TGCGCCAGGAGGGACAATGGAGCGACCCAGTACTTC.

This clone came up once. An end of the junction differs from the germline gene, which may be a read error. The CDR3 sequence: CASSFHDRQGYRVF. CDR3 DNA sequence: TGTGCCAGCAGTTTCCACGACCGACAGGGTTACCGGGTCTTC. J is TRBJ2-1 and V is TRBV27, with 7 bases fitting TRBD1. The CDR3 runs to 14 residues. CDR1 and CDR2 from the germline V gene are MNHEY and SMNVEV (reference sequence).

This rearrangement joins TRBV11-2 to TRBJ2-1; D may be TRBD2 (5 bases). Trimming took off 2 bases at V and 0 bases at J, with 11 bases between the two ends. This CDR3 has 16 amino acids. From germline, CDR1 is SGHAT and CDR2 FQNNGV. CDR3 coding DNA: TGTGCCAGCAGCTTATCCCCTGCGGGCTCCTACAATGAGCAGTTCTTC. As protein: CASSLSPAGSYNEQFF.

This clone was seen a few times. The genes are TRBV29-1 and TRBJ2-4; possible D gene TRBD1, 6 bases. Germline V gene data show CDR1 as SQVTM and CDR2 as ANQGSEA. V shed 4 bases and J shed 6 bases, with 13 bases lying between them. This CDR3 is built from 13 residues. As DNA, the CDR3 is TGCAGCGTTGTAAAATCGGACAGAAACATTCAGTACTTC. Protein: CSVVKSDRNIQYF.

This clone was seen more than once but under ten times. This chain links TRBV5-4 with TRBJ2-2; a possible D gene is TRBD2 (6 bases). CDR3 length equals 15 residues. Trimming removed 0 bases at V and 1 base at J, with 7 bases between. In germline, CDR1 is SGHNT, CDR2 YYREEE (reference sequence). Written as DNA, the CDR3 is TGTGCCAGCAGCTTGGGTAGCGGGAACACCGGGGAGCTGTTTTTT. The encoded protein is CASSLGSGNTGELFF.

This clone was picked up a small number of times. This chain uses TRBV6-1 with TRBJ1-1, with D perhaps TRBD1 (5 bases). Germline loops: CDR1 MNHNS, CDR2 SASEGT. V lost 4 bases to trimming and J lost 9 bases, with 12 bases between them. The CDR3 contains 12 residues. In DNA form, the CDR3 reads TGTGCCAGCAGTGCCGGAGCAGGGAAAGCTTTCTTT. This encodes CASSAGAGKAFF.

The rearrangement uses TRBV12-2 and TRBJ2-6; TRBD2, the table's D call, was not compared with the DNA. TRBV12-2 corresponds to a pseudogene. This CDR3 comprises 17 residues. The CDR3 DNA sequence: TGTGCAAGTAAGGGGGTTTTAGCGGGCCCCTGGGCCAACGTCCTGACTTTC. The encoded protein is CASKGVLAGPWANVLTF.

The CDR3 nucleotides are TGTGCCAGCAGCCGAACGGGACTAGCTACCGATACGCAGTATTTT. It yields the protein CASSRTGLATDTQYF. The chain is built from TRBV7-3 and TRBJ2-3, with 9 bases matching TRBD2. There are 15 residues in the CDR3. The germline CDR1 and CDR2 sequences are SGHTA and FQGTGA. V was clipped by 5 bases and J by 6 bases; unmatched bases: 9.

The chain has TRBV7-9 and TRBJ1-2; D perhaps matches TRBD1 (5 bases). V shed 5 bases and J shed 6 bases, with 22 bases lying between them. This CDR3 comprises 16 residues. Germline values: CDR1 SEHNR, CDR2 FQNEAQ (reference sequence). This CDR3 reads CASSPDGGTLRDGYTF. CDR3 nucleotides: TGTGCCAGCAGCCCTGATGGGGGGACCCTTCGGGATGGCTACACCTTC.

In nucleotides, the CDR3 is TGTGCCAGCAGCTTCCGGACCGGGGGGACCGGGGAGCTGTTTTTT. It yields the protein CASSFRTGGTGELFF. The chain uses TRBV5-4 and TRBJ2-2; 7 nucleotides align to TRBD2. With V trimmed by 2 bases and J by 5 bases, 6 bases remained unmatched. The CDR3 consists of 15 residues. The germline CDR1 and CDR2 sequences are SGHNT and YYREEE (reference sequence).

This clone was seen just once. This chain's CDR3 is CSVTRSGKNTEAFF. CDR3 DNA: TGCAGCGTTACACGCAGCGGAAAGAACACTGAAGCTTTCTTT. This rearrangement joins TRBV29-1 to TRBJ1-1, with D unresolved. This CDR3 is built from 14 residues. Looked up from germline, CDR1 is SQVTM and CDR2 is ANQGSEA. V lost 5 bases, J lost 1 base, and 14 bases lay in between.

CDR3 nucleotides: TGCGCCAGCAGCCTCAGTCCTTTGGGACAGAACCAACACGAGCAGTACTTC. Encoded protein: CASSLSPLGQNQHEQYF. The chain couples TRBV5-1 to TRBJ2-7; 7 nucleotides match TRBD1. The CDR3 runs to 17 residues. Per the germline V gene, CDR1 is SGHRS and CDR2 is YFSETQ. V was pared by 4 bases and J by 5 bases, with 18 bases of the junction left unmatched.

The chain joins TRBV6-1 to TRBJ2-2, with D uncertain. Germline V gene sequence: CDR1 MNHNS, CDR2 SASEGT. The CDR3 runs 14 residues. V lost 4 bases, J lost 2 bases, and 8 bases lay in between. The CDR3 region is CASSAQRNTGELFF. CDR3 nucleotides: TGTGCCAGCAGTGCACAGAGAAACACCGGGGAGCTGTTTTTT.

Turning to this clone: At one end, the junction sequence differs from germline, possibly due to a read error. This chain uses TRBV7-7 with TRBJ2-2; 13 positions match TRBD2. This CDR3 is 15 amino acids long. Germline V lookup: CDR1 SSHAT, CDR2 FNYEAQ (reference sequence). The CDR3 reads CASSLLAGGTGELFF. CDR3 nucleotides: TGTGCTAGCAGCTTACTAGCGGGAGGGACCGGGGAGCTGTTTTTT.

The CDR3 DNA sequence: TGTGCCAGCAGCCCGGCCCCCAGGGGGCCCCAGCATTTT. Amino acid sequence: CASSPAPRGPQHF. The V gene is TRBV5-5, the J gene TRBJ1-5; D may be TRBD1 (6 bases). The germline gives CDR1 SGHKS, CDR2 YYEKEE (reference sequence). The V and J ends lost 4 bases and 9 bases respectively, with 14 bases between them. The CDR3 runs 13 residues. Using reference TRBV5-5 and TRBJ1-5 for the parts outside the CDR3, the full variable domain is DAGVTQSPTHLIKTRGQQVTLRCSPISGHKSVSWYQQVLGQGPQFIFQYYEKEERGRGNFPDRFSARQFPNYSSELNVNALLLGDSALYLCASSPAPRGPQHFGDGTRLSIL.

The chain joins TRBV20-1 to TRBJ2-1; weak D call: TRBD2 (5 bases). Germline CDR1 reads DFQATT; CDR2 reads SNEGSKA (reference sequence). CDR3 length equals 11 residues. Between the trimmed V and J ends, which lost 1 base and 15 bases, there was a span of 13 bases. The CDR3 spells CSARVGGRPFF. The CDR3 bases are TGCAGTGCTAGAGTAGGCGGGCGGCCGTTCTTC.

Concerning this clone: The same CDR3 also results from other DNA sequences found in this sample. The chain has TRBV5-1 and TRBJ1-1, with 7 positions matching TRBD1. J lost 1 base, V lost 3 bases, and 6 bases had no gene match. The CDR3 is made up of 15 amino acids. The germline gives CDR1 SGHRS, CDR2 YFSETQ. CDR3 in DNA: TGCGCCAGCAGCTCTAGGGGACAGCAGAACACTGAAGCTTTCTTT. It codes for CASSSRGQQNTEAFF.

CDR3 sequence (DNA): TGTGCCAGCAGCTCCTCGACGGTAAGCTCCTACAATGAGCAGTTCTTC. Translation gives CASSSSTVSSYNEQFF. The rearrangement links TRBV7-2 to TRBJ2-1; no firm D call. Germline loops: CDR1 SGHTA, CDR2 FQGNSA. V gave up 4 bases and J gave up 0 bases, with 13 bases separating them. This CDR3 contains 16 residues.

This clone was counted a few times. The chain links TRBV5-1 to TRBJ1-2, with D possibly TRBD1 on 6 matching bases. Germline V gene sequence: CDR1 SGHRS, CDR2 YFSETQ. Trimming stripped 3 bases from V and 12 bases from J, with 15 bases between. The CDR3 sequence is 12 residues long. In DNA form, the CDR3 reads TGCGCCAGCAGCTCCTCAGGGGCTGGGGACACCTTC. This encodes CASSSSGAGDTF.

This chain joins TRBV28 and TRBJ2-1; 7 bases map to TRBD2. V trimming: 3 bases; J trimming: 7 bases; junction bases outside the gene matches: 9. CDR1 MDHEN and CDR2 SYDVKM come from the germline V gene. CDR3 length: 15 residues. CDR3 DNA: TGTGCCAGCAGTTTTGGTGGGAGGGCCTTAAATGAGCAGTTCTTC. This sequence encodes CASSFGGRALNEQFF.

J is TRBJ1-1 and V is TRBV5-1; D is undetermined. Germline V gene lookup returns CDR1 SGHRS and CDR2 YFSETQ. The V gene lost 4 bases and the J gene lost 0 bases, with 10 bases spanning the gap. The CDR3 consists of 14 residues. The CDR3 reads CASSVAGMNTEAFF. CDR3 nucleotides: TGCGCCAGCAGCGTAGCTGGCATGAACACTGAAGCTTTCTTT.

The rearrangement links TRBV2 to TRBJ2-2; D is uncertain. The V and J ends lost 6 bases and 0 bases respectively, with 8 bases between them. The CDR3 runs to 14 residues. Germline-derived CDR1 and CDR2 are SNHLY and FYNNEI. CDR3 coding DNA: TGTGCCAGCAGGGCCCTCTCGAACACCGGGGAGCTGTTTTTT. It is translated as CASRALSNTGELFF.

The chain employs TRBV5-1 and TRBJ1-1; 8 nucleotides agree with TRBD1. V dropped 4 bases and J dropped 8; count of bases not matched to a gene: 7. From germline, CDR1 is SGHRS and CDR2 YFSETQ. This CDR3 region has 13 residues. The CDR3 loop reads CASSPDRGVEAFF. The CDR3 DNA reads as TGCGCCAGCAGCCCCGACAGGGGCGTAGAAGCTTTCTTT. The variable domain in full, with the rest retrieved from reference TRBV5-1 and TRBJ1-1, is KAGVTQTPRYLIKTRGQQVTLSCSPISGHRSVSWYQQTPGQGLQFLFEYFSETQRNKGNFPGRFSGRQFSNSRSEMNVSTLELGDSALYLCASSPDRGVEAFFGQGTRLTVV.